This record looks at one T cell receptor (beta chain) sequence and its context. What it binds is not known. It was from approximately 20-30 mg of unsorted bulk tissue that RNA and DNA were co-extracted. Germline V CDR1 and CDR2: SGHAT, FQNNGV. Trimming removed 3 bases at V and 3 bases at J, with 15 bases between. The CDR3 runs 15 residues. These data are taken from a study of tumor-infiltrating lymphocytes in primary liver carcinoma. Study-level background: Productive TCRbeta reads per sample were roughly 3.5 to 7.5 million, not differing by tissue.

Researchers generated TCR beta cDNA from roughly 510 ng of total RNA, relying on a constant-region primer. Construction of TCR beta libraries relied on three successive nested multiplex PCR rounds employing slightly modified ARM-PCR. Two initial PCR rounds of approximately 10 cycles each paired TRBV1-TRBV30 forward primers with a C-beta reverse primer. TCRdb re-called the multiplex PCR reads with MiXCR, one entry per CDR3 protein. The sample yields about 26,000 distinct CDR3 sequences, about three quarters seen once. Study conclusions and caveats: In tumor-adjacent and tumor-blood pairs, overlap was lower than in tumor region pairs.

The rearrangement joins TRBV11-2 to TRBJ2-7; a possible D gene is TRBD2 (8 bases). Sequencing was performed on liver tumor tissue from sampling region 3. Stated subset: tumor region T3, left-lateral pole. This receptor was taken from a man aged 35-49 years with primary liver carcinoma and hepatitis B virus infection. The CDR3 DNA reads TGTGCCAGCAGCTTGCGGGGGGACAGACTCTACGAGCAGTACTTC. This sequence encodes CASSLRGDRLYEQYF. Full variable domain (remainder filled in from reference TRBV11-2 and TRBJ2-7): EAGVAQSPRYKIIEKRQSVAFWCNPISGHATLYWYQQILGQGPKLLIQFQNNGVVDDSQLPKDRFSAERLKGVDSTLKIQPAKLEDSAVYLCASSLRGDRLYEQYFGPGTRLTVT.